The entry below describes one T cell receptor beta chain. The sample comes from a study of OX40 agonist ivuxolimab in advanced cancers. Repertoires were generated with immunoSEQ multiplex PCR, while TCRdb's copy carries only in-frame clones and drops some. The sample consists of approximately 58,000 clones, about 82% of them appearing once. The sequence was obtained from an adult with an advanced solid tumor such as melanoma, head and neck, liver or kidney cancer. The source was CD4+ or CD8+ T cells sorted from blood, collected in a trial of the OX40 agonist ivuxolimab.

CDR3 sequence reads: CASGRDGELFF. CDR3 nucleotides: TGTGCCTCAGGCCGAGACGGGGAGCTGTTTTTT. The chain carries TRBV6-6 and TRBJ2-2; D gene uncertain. The CDR3 is 11 amino acids. Germline lookup yields CDR1 MNHNY and CDR2 SVGAGI (reference sequence). V lost 11 bases, J lost 7 bases, and 11 bases lay in between.